Listed below are T cell receptor beta chains from one sample, sequenced in a study of breast tumors, draining lymph nodes, adjacent tissues. MiXCR was run by TCRdb on the multiplex PCR reads, yielding one entry per CDR3 protein. The sample shows fewer than 300,000 distinct CDR3 sequences, 32% of them seen only once. Source material: axillary lymph node tissue. These TCRs come from a female donor with breast cancer. Some clones in this sample may be carry-over from other donors' samples. The CDR3 runs from the conserved cysteine through the conserved F or W. The order of the fields is J gene, clone size, V gene, D gene, CDR3 protein, CDR3 DNA. D genes are given only for firm matches. The size entry is marked missing in some rows and otherwise reads once, few, many or a size class.

TRBJ2-4,many,TRBV9,-,CASSPEGNIQYF,TGTGCCAGCAGCCCGGAGGGGAACATTCAGTACTTC
TRBJ2-5,-,TRBV6-6,TRBD1,CASSLGQGGGETQYF,TGTGCCAGCAGCCTCGGACAGGGTGGGGGCGAGACCCAGTACTTC
TRBJ1-6,many,TRBV9,-,CASSVAPRALNSPLHF,TGTGCCAGCAGCGTTGCCCCCAGGGCATTGAATTCACCCCTCCACTTT
TRBJ2-1,many,TRBV5-1,-,CASSLGADFYNEQFF,TGCGCCAGCAGCTTGGGGGCTGACTTTTACAATGAGCAGTTCTTC
TRBJ1-2,many,TRBV7-9,-,CASTYRDGYGYTF,TGTGCCAGCACTTATAGGGACGGCTATGGCTACACCTTC
TRBJ2-1,many,TRBV19,TRBD2,CASSIGGGDEQFF,TGTGCCAGTAGTATCGGGGGGGGCGATGAGCAGTTCTTC
TRBJ2-4,many,TRBV20-1,TRBD1,CSARVTGMDKNIQYF,TGCAGTGCCCGAGTGACAGGGATGGACAAAAACATTCAGTACTTC
TRBJ1-5,many,TRBV11-2,TRBD1,CASRRTGESNQPQHF,TGTGCCAGCAGAAGGACAGGGGAGAGCAATCAGCCCCAGCATTTT
TRBJ2-5,-,TRBV25-1,TRBD2,CASRDQTSARETQYF,TGTGCCAGCAGGGATCAGACTAGCGCGCGGGAGACCCAGTACTTC
TRBJ2-1,many,TRBV19,TRBD2,CASSISSGRGYNEQFF,TGTGCCAGTAGTATAAGTAGCGGGAGAGGGTACAATGAGCAGTTCTTC
TRBJ2-1,many,TRBV10-3,-,CAISVVNEQFF,TGTGCCATCAGTGTTGTCAATGAGCAGTTCTTC
TRBJ2-7,many,TRBV6-5,-,CASSSRSSEQYF,TGTGCCAGCAGTTCCAGATCATCCGAGCAGTACTTC
TRBJ1-2,many,TRBV18,-,CASSQVQNYGYTF,TGTGCCAGCTCCCAAGTGCAGAACTATGGCTACACCTTC
TRBJ2-2,many,TRBV5-6,-,CASSSDPAPGELFF,TGTGCCAGCAGCTCCGACCCAGCACCCGGGGAGCTGTTTTTT
TRBJ1-5,many,TRBV15,TRBD1,CATSRDRGMVQPQHF,TGTGCCACCAGCCGTGACAGGGGAATGGTTCAGCCCCAGCATTTT
TRBJ2-1,many,TRBV20-1,TRBD2,CSAQLAGHYNEQFF,TGCAGTGCCCAACTAGCGGGACACTACAATGAGCAGTTCTTC
TRBJ1-1,many,TRBV29-1,-,CSVESLVEAFF,TGCAGCGTTGAATCTCTAGTTGAAGCTTTCTTT
TRBJ2-7,many,TRBV6-5,TRBD2,CASSLSTSNEQYF,TGTGCCAGCAGTCTCTCGACTAGCAACGAGCAGTACTTC
TRBJ1-3,many,TRBV4-1,TRBD1,CASSQGGQGYGNTIYF,TGCGCCAGCAGCCAAGGAGGACAGGGATACGGAAACACCATATATTTT
TRBJ2-1,many,TRBV20-1,TRBD2,CSANPLTSGSGEQFF,TGCAGTGCTAACCCCCTGACTAGCGGGAGTGGTGAGCAGTTCTTC
TRBJ1-6,-,TRBV2,-,CASNTIGPPLHF,TGTGCCAGCAATACCATTGGACCACCCCTCCACTTT
TRBJ2-3,few,TRBV19,-,CASSPQGGGSTDTQYF,TGTGCCAGTAGCCCTCAGGGGGGGGGATCGACAGATACGCAGTATTTT
TRBJ2-2,many,TRBV20-1,TRBD2,CSASGLAGVSGELFF,TGCAGTGCTAGTGGGCTAGCGGGAGTTTCCGGGGAGCTGTTTTTT
TRBJ1-2,many,TRBV29-1,-,CSVVADYGYTF,TGCAGCGTTGTCGCGGACTATGGCTACACCTTC
TRBJ2-2,-,TRBV7-9,TRBD2,CASSSLAGAVGELFF,TGTGCCAGCAGTTCTTTAGCGGGAGCCGTCGGGGAGCTGTTTTTT
TRBJ2-7,many,TRBV6-2/TRBV6-3,-,CASSYTVREQYF,TGTGCCAGCAGTTACACGGTCCGCGAGCAGTACTTC
TRBJ2-7,many,TRBV5-1,-,CASSLPEGTKEDEQYF,TGCGCCAGCAGCTTACCTGAGGGAACTAAGGAGGACGAGCAGTACTTC
TRBJ1-6,-,TRBV19,-,CASSVADSPLHF,TGTGCCAGTAGTGTAGCGGATTCACCCCTCCACTTT
TRBJ2-5,many,TRBV5-1,TRBD1,CASSYRNRGETQYF,TGCGCCAGCAGCTACCGTAACAGGGGTGAGACCCAGTACTTC
TRBJ1-5,many,TRBV9,-,CASSTSARNQPQHF,TGTGCCAGCAGCACCTCCGCCAGGAATCAGCCCCAGCATTTT
TRBJ2-1,many,TRBV20-1,-,CSARGYFLNEQFF,TGCAGTGCTAGGGGTTACTTTCTCAATGAGCAGTTCTTC
TRBJ2-7,many,TRBV30,-,CAWSVFDEQYF,TGTGCCTGGAGTGTCTTCGACGAGCAGTACTTC
TRBJ2-1,many,TRBV5-1,TRBD2,CASTLTSGSANEQFF,TGCGCCAGCACCCTGACTAGCGGGAGCGCCAATGAGCAGTTCTTC
TRBJ1-6,-,TRBV5-5,TRBD1,CASSLMDRAMSSPLHF,TGTGCCAGCAGCTTGATGGACAGGGCTATGAGTTCACCCCTCCACTTT
TRBJ1-6,-,TRBV20-1,-,CSARDPSQGAGNSPLHF,TGCAGTGCTAGAGATCCCAGCCAGGGCGCGGGAAATTCACCCCTCCACTTT
TRBJ2-1,many,TRBV7-6,-,CASSSQRGAGRYNEQFF,TGTGCCAGCAGCTCCCAGCGAGGGGCGGGACGCTACAATGAGCAGTTCTTC
TRBJ2-2,many,TRBV12-3/TRBV12-4,TRBD2,CASSLSGRGTGELFF,TGTGCCAGCAGTTTGAGCGGGAGAGGGACCGGGGAGCTGTTTTTT
TRBJ2-1,-,TRBV27,-,CASRGWTGDEQFF,TGTGCCAGCAGGGGTTGGACGGGTGATGAGCAGTTCTTC
TRBJ2-7,many,TRBV20-1,TRBD1,CSAPRTGANYEQYF,TGCAGTGCGCCCCGGACAGGGGCAAACTACGAGCAGTACTTC
TRBJ2-1,once,TRBV6-5,TRBD2,CASTRLAGTQNEQFF,TGTGCCAGCACTCGACTAGCGGGGACACAAAATGAGCAGTTCTTC
TRBJ2-5,-,TRBV15,-,CATSSQGLQETQYF,TGTGCCACCAGCAGCCAAGGTTTGCAAGAGACCCAGTACTTC
TRBJ2-7,-,TRBV15,-,CATSREEKGREQYF,TGTGCCACCAGCAGAGAGGAAAAGGGGCGCGAGCAGTACTTC
TRBJ2-5,-,TRBV29-1,-,CSGRSWETQYF,TGCAGCGGTCGGAGTTGGGAGACCCAGTACTTC
TRBJ1-2,many,TRBV29-1,TRBD1,CSVTAGGGYTF,TGCAGCGTAACCGCAGGGGGTGGCTACACCTTC
TRBJ2-7,many,TRBV11-2,-,CASSLQGMASYEQYF,TGTGCCAGCAGTTTACAGGGTATGGCCTCCTACGAGCAGTACTTC
TRBJ1-5,many,TRBV9,-,CASSPGTPYSNQPQHF,TGTGCCAGCAGCCCAGGGACACCTTATAGCAATCAGCCCCAGCATTTT
TRBJ2-3,many,TRBV5-6,TRBD2,CASSPTGGRGDTQYF,TGTGCCAGCAGCCCTACGGGGGGGCGGGGAGATACGCAGTATTTT
TRBJ1-6,-,TRBV7-9,TRBD1,CASSTGQGATDNSPLHF,TGTGCCAGCAGCACAGGACAGGGGGCAACGGATAATTCACCCCTCCACTTT
TRBJ1-4,many,TRBV5-6,-,CASSLGGATNEKLFF,TGTGCCAGCAGCTTGGGGGGAGCCACTAATGAAAAACTGTTTTTT
TRBJ2-7,many,TRBV14,-,CASSLEMDGFYEQYF,TGTGCCAGCAGCCTGGAGATGGACGGATTCTACGAGCAGTACTTC
TRBJ2-7,-,TRBV7-9,TRBD2,CASSLGLAFYEQYF,TGTGCCAGCAGCTTAGGACTAGCGTTCTACGAGCAGTACTTC
TRBJ1-2,once,TRBV11-3,-,CASSQDRVSGYTF,TGTGCCAGCAGTCAAGACCGGGTCTCTGGCTACACCTTC
TRBJ1-1,-,TRBV6-2/TRBV6-3,-,CASRGLDRTEAFF,TGTGCCAGCAGGGGCCTTGATAGAACTGAAGCTTTCTTT
TRBJ2-1,-,TRBV10-2,TRBD1,CASSVDRFSPYEQFF,TGCGCCAGCAGTGTGGACAGGTTTAGCCCCTACGAGCAGTTCTTC